Below, one T cell receptor beta chain is given with its context. Its antigen is undetermined. Deletions cut 4 bases from V and 0 bases from J, with 9 bases between. Germline-derived CDR1 and CDR2 are ENHRY and SYGVKD. The CDR3 is made up of 14 amino acids. This entry belongs to a study of Tregs in tolerant kidney transplant recipients. Study-wide findings and caveats: Tregs expanded with activated donor B cells seemed most donor-specific.

Clones were read by immunoSEQ multiplex PCR, and TCRdb kept only the in-frame ones, dropping some. The table records tens of thousands of clones, around 83% of them present only once. Unstimulated Tregs (CD4+CD25+CD127-) and CD4+CD25- non-Tregs were sorted from PBMCs. The sequenced sample was CD4+ T cells from blood. This TCR was sampled from a human donor in good health. The rearrangement links TRBV10-3 to TRBJ1-1; perhaps TRBD1 as D (6 bases). CDR3 region: CAISARDMNTEAFF. CDR3 nucleotide sequence: TGTGCCATCAGTGCCAGGGACATGAACACTGAAGCTTTCTTT.